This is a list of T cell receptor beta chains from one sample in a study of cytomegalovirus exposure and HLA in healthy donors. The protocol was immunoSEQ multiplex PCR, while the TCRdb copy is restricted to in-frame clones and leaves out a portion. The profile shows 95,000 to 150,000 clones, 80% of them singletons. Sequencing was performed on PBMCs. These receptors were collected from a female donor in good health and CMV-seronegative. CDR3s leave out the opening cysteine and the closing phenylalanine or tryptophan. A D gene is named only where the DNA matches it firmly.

CDR3 protein: ASHSRGYNEQF; V gene: TRBV5-6; CDR3 length: 11; D gene: -
CDR3 protein: ASSLGGQGFNEQY; V gene: TRBV13; CDR3 length: 13; D gene: TRBD1
CDR3 protein: ASSLDRGQTEAF; V gene: TRBV5-1; CDR3 length: 12; D gene: TRBD1
CDR3 protein: ASRNSGTYEQY; V gene: TRBV2; CDR3 length: 11; D gene: TRBD2
CDR3 protein: ASGDRETEAF; V gene: TRBV19; CDR3 length: 10; D gene: TRBD1
CDR3 protein: ASSQGTSGRRNEQY; V gene: TRBV4-1; CDR3 length: 14; D gene: TRBD2
CDR3 protein: ASSLFPAQGGGEAF; V gene: TRBV27; CDR3 length: 14; D gene: TRBD1
CDR3 protein: ASSAQGTGELF; V gene: TRBV10-2; CDR3 length: 11; D gene: -
CDR3 protein: ASLDRDRGTAF; V gene: TRBV28; CDR3 length: 11; D gene: TRBD1
CDR3 protein: SARGGLGYT; V gene: TRBV20-1; CDR3 length: 9; D gene: -